Described below is a single TCR beta chain sequence and its context. The sample is drawn from a study of blood T cell repertoires in COVID-19. For the study at large: Samples taken during acute and convalescent COVID-19 were collected in the United States, Italy and Spain.

Authors' analysis steps: Estimation of nucleated cell counts was performed using reference gene primer amplification. Profiled with immunoSEQ multiplex PCR; TCRdb holds only in-frame clones, not every one. V and J calls and clone size are those listed in that table; D and trimming were worked out from the DNA. This table holds 370,000 or so clones, 81% found once. The V end lost 1 base, the J end lost 10 bases, and 11 bases lay between the germline ends. This CDR3 spans 13 amino acids. Germline lookup yields CDR1 MNHNY and CDR2 SVGAGI (reference sequence). This receptor was obtained from a human donor with acute or convalescent COVID-19. The donor label of this sample is uncertain. The J gene is TRBJ1-5, the V gene TRBV6-6, with D perhaps TRBD1 (5 bases). The sequencing input was peripheral blood. The CDR3 sequence: CASSYFRGIPQHF. The CDR3 DNA reads TGTGCCAGCAGTTACTTTCGGGGGATTCCCCAGCATTTT.